These 25 T cell receptor beta chains originate from one sample sequenced in a study of OX40 agonist ivuxolimab in advanced cancers. Libraries were prepared by immunoSEQ multiplex PCR; TCRdb keeps only in-frame clonotypes and omits some of them. The sample consists of some 66,000 clones, over 70% of them appearing once. The input for sequencing was CD4+ or CD8+ T cells sorted from blood, taken in a trial of the OX40 agonist ivuxolimab. The receptors stem from an adult with an advanced solid tumor such as melanoma, head and neck, liver or kidney cancer.

The chain joins TRBV7-9 to TRBJ1-5; D possibly corresponds to TRBD1 (5 bases). V dropped 1 base and J dropped 4 bases, with 14 bases sitting between them. The CDR3 contains 16 residues. Germline assignment: CDR1 SEHNR and CDR2 FQNEAQ (reference sequence). In DNA form, the CDR3 reads TGTGCCAGCAGCTTAGGAGCCAGGGAAAGGAATCAGCCCCAGCATTTT. Translating it yields CASSLGARERNQPQHF.

The genes are TRBV5-4 and TRBJ2-7; 14 bases agree with TRBD2. Trimming removed 4 bases from V and 2 bases from J; junction bases left unmatched: 5. The V gene's germline CDR1 is SGHNT and CDR2 YYREEE (reference sequence). The CDR3 totals 16 residues. CDR3 in amino acids: CASSPGLAGDPYEQYF. CDR3 nucleotide sequence: TGTGCCAGCAGCCCGGGACTAGCGGGAGATCCCTACGAGCAGTACTTC.

This clone was observed a single time. The chain combines TRBV9 with TRBJ2-3; D is unresolved. Germline V gene data show CDR1 as SGDLS and CDR2 as YYNGEE. The CDR3 extends over 14 amino acids. Trimming shortened V by 0 bases and J by 2 bases, and 7 bases separated the two germline ends. The CDR3 is CASSVAQPTDTQYF. CDR3 bases: TGTGCCAGCAGCGTAGCTCAGCCCACAGATACGCAGTATTTT.

The CDR3, as DNA: TGTGCCAGCAGTGTTAGGGGTAGCAATCAGCCCCAGCATTTT. Protein sequence: CASSVRGSNQPQHF. The chain employs TRBV2 and TRBJ1-5; TRBD1 is a possible D gene (5 bases). CDR3 length: 14 residues. Germline CDR1 SNHLY, CDR2 FYNNEI. Trimming shortened V by 4 bases and J by 0 bases, and 7 bases separated the two germline ends.

The V and J genes are TRBV4-3 and TRBJ2-1; 8 nucleotides line up with TRBD2. The J segment lost 7 bases and the V segment lost 0 bases, leaving 20 bases of the junction unmatched. Germline V gene sequence: CDR1 LGHNA, CDR2 YSLEER. The CDR3 runs to 20 residues. The CDR3, as DNA: TGCGCCAGCAGCCAAGAGGTCCGGGGGAGGGTAGCGGGAATTAAAAATGAGCAGTTCTTC. The encoded protein is CASSQEVRGRVAGIKNEQFF.

A few counts support this clone. The rearrangement joins TRBV18 to TRBJ1-3; D gene unclear. V lost 6 bases and J 4 bases, leaving 13 bases between the germline ends. From germline, CDR1 is KGHSH and CDR2 LQKENI. This CDR3 spans 14 amino acids. The CDR3 here is CASSPGPLGNTIYF. In DNA, the CDR3 is TGTGCCAGCTCTCCAGGACCTCTGGGAAACACCATATATTTT.

The chain links TRBV28 to TRBJ1-2; D is possibly TRBD1 (6 bases). V shed 3 bases and J shed 8 bases, with 13 bases lying between them. Germline CDR1 is MDHEN and CDR2 is SYDVKM. CDR3 length: 13 residues. CDR3 in amino acids: CASSLTTGNGYTF. The CDR3 DNA reads as TGTGCCAGCAGTTTGACGACAGGTAACGGCTACACCTTC.

V gene TRBV2 combines with J gene TRBJ2-5; D gene unclear. CDR1 SNHLY and CDR2 FYNNEI come from the germline V gene. This CDR3 comprises 14 residues. Between the trimmed V and J ends, which lost 2 bases and 4 bases, there was a span of 11 bases. The CDR3 protein is CASSEPQQLETQYF. The CDR3 DNA sequence: TGTGCCAGCAGTGAACCCCAACAGCTAGAGACCCAGTACTTC.

This chain joins TRBV7-9 and TRBJ2-4; no reliable D call. V was cut by 7 bases and J by 6 bases, with 13 bases left in between. The germline V gene encodes CDR1 SEHNR and CDR2 FQNEAQ (reference sequence). CDR3 length: 13 amino acids. CDR3 loop: CASTPDPLNIQYF. Written as DNA, the CDR3 is TGTGCCAGCACCCCCGACCCGCTAAACATTCAGTACTTC.

The chain uses TRBV28 and TRBJ1-2; D not certain. Germline CDR1 MDHEN, CDR2 SYDVKM. The CDR3 loop spans 14 amino acids. Trimming left V 7 bases short and J 1 base short, with 13 bases between. CDR3 nucleotides: TGTGCCAGCATAACCCGGGGTGGTAACTATGGCTACACCTTC. The encoded protein is CASITRGGNYGYTF.

V gene TRBV13 combines with J gene TRBJ1-6; TRBD1 agrees at 7 bases. The CDR3 runs 15 residues. Germline CDR1 is PRHDT and CDR2 is FYEKMQ (reference sequence). V shed 5 bases and J 7 bases; nucleotides not matched to a gene: 8. The CDR3 bases are TGTGCCAGCAGCCTTACAGGGGACTTAAATTCACCCCTCCACTTT. It codes for CASSLTGDLNSPLHF.

This clone was seen a single time. The DNA of the CDR3 is TGTGCCACCGGGACAGGAAGCACAGATACGCAGTATTTT. Amino acids: CATGTGSTDTQYF. The chain is built from TRBV28 and TRBJ2-3; 8 nucleotides align to TRBD1. Trimming cost V 10 bases and J 0 bases; bases outside gene matches: 3. Germline V lookup: CDR1 MDHEN, CDR2 SYDVKM. This CDR3 has 13 residues.

The V gene is TRBV5-1, the J gene TRBJ2-5, with 9 bases fitting TRBD1. With V trimmed by 4 bases and J by 0 bases, 7 bases remained unmatched. Germline loops: CDR1 SGHRS, CDR2 YFSETQ. The CDR3 contains 16 residues. The CDR3 loop is CASSATGGLYQETQYF. In DNA form, the CDR3 reads TGCGCCAGCAGCGCAACAGGGGGCTTGTACCAAGAGACCCAGTACTTC.

V usage is TRBV19 and J usage is TRBJ2-7; D could derive from TRBD1 or TRBD2 (5 bases each). CDR1 and CDR2 (germline): LNHDA, SQIVND (reference sequence). The length of the CDR3 is 11 residues. V shed 8 bases and J shed 9 bases, with 14 bases lying between them. CDR3 amino acids: CASGDGRGQYF. As DNA, the CDR3 is TGTGCCAGTGGGGACGGACGGGGGCAGTACTTC.

The chain carries TRBV6-6 and TRBJ1-5, with 9 bases that match TRBD1. The CDR3 sequence is 14 residues long. Trimming removed 5 bases from V and 6 bases from J; junction bases left unmatched: 5. Germline values: CDR1 MNHNY, CDR2 SVGAGI (reference sequence). In DNA form, the CDR3 reads TGTGCCAGCAGTCAAGGACAGGGGTCTCAGCCCCAGCATTTT. Encoded protein: CASSQGQGSQPQHF.

The chain is built from TRBV29-1 and TRBJ2-3, with 7 nucleotides matching TRBD2. The V gene's germline CDR1 is SQVTM and CDR2 ANQGSEA. The ends lost 4 bases at V and 1 base at J; junction bases unmatched: 8. This CDR3 contains 15 residues. The DNA for the CDR3 is TGCAGCGTTGTACTCGGGGAGGGGCGCACAGATACGCAGTATTTT. This codes for CSVVLGEGRTDTQYF.

The chain has TRBV6-6 and TRBJ2-2, with D perhaps TRBD1 (6 bases). The CDR3 runs to 14 residues. Germline-derived CDR1 and CDR2 are MNHNY and SVGAGI (reference sequence). Trimming pared 2 bases from V and 8 bases from J, leaving 12 bases between. CDR3 nucleotide sequence: TGTGCCAGCAGTTACCAAGACAGGAGAGGGGAGCTGTTTTTT. Amino acid sequence: CASSYQDRRGELFF.

The CDR3 coding sequence is TGTGCCAGTAGTAAGGAGACAGGGGGAAAGCGGAACACTGAAGCTTTCTTT. Amino acid sequence: CASSKETGGKRNTEAFF. The chain couples TRBV19 to TRBJ1-1, with TRBD1 identical over 9 bases. V shed 4 bases, J shed 1 base, and the junction held 10 bases outside the gene matches. This CDR3 has 17 amino acids. Germline CDR1 LNHDA, CDR2 SQIVND (reference sequence).

The chain joins TRBV27 to TRBJ2-1, with a possible D match to TRBD1 (7 bases). Trimming pared 6 bases from V and 4 bases from J, leaving 10 bases between. This CDR3 comprises 13 residues. The germline V gene has CDR1 MNHEY and CDR2 SMNVEV (reference sequence). The CDR3 loop reads CASRAGQYNEQFF. The CDR3 coding sequence is TGTGCCAGCAGGGCGGGACAGTACAATGAGCAGTTCTTC.

This chain links TRBV27 with TRBJ1-1, with 7 bases matching TRBD1. Per the germline V gene, CDR1 is MNHEY and CDR2 is SMNVEV (reference sequence). The trim removed 5 bases at V and 1 base at J, leaving 16 bases unmatched. The CDR3 sequence is 18 residues long. The CDR3 DNA reads TGTGCCAGCAGTCCGACGGGCGACAGGGTGGCCCGGAACACTGAAGCTTTCTTT. Protein sequence: CASSPTGDRVARNTEAFF.

This clone turned up a few times. The chain combines TRBV6-5 with TRBJ1-2; 7 nucleotides agree with TRBD1. V lost 6 bases, J lost 6 bases, and 10 bases stayed unmatched. Looked up from germline, CDR1 is MNHEY and CDR2 is SVGAGI. The CDR3 totals 14 residues. CDR3 nucleotide sequence: TGTGCCAGCAGCGGCCTGGGGACAGTCCATGGCTACACCTTC. Translating it yields CASSGLGTVHGYTF.

This clone appeared a few times. The chain combines TRBV4-2 with TRBJ1-2; D unresolved. CDR3 length equals 16 residues. The V gene lost 2 bases and the J gene lost 4 bases, with 17 bases spanning the gap. Germline CDR1 LGHNA, CDR2 YNFKEQ. CDR3 sequence reads: CASSQTLADSGYGYTF. In DNA form, the CDR3 reads TGTGCCAGCAGCCAAACCCTGGCAGACTCTGGCTATGGCTACACCTTC.

This clone was observed a single time. The genes are TRBV6-5 and TRBJ2-1; TRBD2 aligns across 8 bases. V lost 0 bases, J lost 6 bases, and 4 bases stayed unmatched. The CDR3 runs to 15 residues. In germline, CDR1 is MNHEY, CDR2 SVGAGI. The DNA of the CDR3 is TGTGCCAGCAGTTACTCCTTCGGGAGGGCCAATGAGCAGTTCTTC. Encoded protein: CASSYSFGRANEQFF.

The gene calls are TRBV19 and TRBJ2-1, with 13 bases lining up with TRBD2. J lost 7 bases, V lost 3 bases, and 3 bases had no gene match. The CDR3 is 15 residues long. Germline V lookup: CDR1 LNHDA, CDR2 SQIVND (reference sequence). CDR3 in amino acids: CASSIGLAGVNEQFF. CDR3 coding DNA: TGTGCCAGTAGTATCGGACTAGCGGGAGTTAATGAGCAGTTCTTC.

The rearrangement links TRBV7-3 to TRBJ2-7; 10 nucleotides match TRBD1. The CDR3 totals 14 residues. Germline V lookup: CDR1 SGHTA, CDR2 FQGTGA. The V gene end was trimmed by 4 bases and the J gene end by 5 bases; junction bases not matched to a gene: 5. The CDR3 nucleotides are TGTGCCAGCAGCTACCGGGACAGGGGAAACGAGCAGTACTTC. This gives the protein CASSYRDRGNEQYF.